This T cell receptor (beta chain) was sequenced in a study of T cells in Graves' hyperthyroidism and ophthalmopathy. The CDR3 regions of TCR beta were amplified from RNA transcripts. Researchers ran a first-round RT-PCR on the TCR CDR3 using the HTBI primer set. TCRdb analysed the multiplex PCR reads with MiXCR anew, one entry per CDR3 protein. The repertoire holds around 600,000 distinct CDR3 sequences, with 40% to 55% as singletons. Uncontrolled infection, other autoimmune disease, pregnancy or lactation led to exclusion. In making diagnoses, clinical symptoms, serum thyroxine and TRAb, thyroid ultrasound and orbital computed tomography were all used. Sequencing used peripheral blood or thyroid tissue (not recorded which). The clonotype originates from an adult man with Graves' disease, either hyperthyroidism or ophthalmopathy (not recorded which).

The CDR3 loop is CSVGEGTEAFF. DNA for the CDR3: TGCAGCGTTGGGGAAGGCACTGAAGCTTTCTTT. This chain uses TRBV29-1 with TRBJ1-1; D uncertain. Germline CDR1 reads SQVTM; CDR2 reads ANQGSEA. V lost 4 bases and J lost 4, with 7 bases in between. The CDR3 extends over 11 amino acids. The variable domain in full, with the rest retrieved from reference TRBV29-1 and TRBJ1-1, is SAVISQKPSRDICQRGTSLTIQCQVDSQVTMMFWYRQQPGQSLTLIATANQGSEATYESGFVIDKFPISRPNLTFSTLTVSNMSPEDSSIYLCSVGEGTEAFFGQGTRLTVV.